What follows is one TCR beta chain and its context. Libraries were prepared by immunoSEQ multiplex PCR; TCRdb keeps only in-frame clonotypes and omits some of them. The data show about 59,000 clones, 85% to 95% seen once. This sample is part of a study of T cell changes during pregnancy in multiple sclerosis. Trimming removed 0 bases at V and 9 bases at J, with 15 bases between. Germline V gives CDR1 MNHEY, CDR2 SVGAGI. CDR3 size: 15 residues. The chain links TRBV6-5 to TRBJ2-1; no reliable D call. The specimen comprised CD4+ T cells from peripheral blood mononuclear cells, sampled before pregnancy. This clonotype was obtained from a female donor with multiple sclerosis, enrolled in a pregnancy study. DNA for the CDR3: TGTGCCAGCAGTTACTCGACCAGTCGGGTCAGTGAGCAGTTCTTC. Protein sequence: CASSYSTSRVSEQFF.